The clone carrying this T cell receptor beta chain was seen just once. PCR primers comprised 60 Vbeta and 13 Jbeta primers. Sequencing used immunoSEQ multiplex PCR; TCRdb keeps in-frame clones, though not all of them. The sample has some 89,000 clones; roughly 80% are singletons. This record comes from a study of cytomegalovirus exposure and HLA in healthy donors. The length of the CDR3 is 15 residues. Trimming removed 7 bases from V and 5 bases from J; junction bases left unmatched: 11. Per germline, CDR1 KGHSH and CDR2 LQKENI. The clonotype was recovered from a woman in her 30s in good health and CMV-seronegative. The chain joins TRBV18 to TRBJ1-5; TRBD1 aligns across 7 bases. Material for sequencing was PBMCs. CDR3 DNA: TGTGCCAGCTTACCTACGACAGGGTGGGATCAGCCCCAGCATTTT. The encoded protein is CASLPTTGWDQPQHF.